This paragraph reports one T cell receptor beta chain. The entry originates in a study of blood T cell repertoires in COVID-19. Overall study: PBMCs, B-cell-depleted T cells, or T cells were the source of the cDNA or gDNA that made up the material.

TCRdb's table, derived via immunoSEQ multiplex PCR, lists solely in-frame clones and lacks some. The sample has under 250,000 clones; approximately 81% are singletons. Germline CDR1 SGHNT, CDR2 YYREEE (reference sequence). Unmatched junction bases numbered 7, after V lost 4 bases and J lost 0 bases. CDR3 length: 15 residues. The sequencing input was peripheral blood. The rearrangement links TRBV5-4 to TRBJ2-7, with 7 bases identical to TRBD1. This clonotype originated in a woman older than 75 with acute or convalescent COVID-19. Here the CDR3 DNA reads TGTGCCAGCAGCGCCGGACAGGCCCTCTCCTACGAGCAGTACTTC. Translation: CASSAGQALSYEQYF.